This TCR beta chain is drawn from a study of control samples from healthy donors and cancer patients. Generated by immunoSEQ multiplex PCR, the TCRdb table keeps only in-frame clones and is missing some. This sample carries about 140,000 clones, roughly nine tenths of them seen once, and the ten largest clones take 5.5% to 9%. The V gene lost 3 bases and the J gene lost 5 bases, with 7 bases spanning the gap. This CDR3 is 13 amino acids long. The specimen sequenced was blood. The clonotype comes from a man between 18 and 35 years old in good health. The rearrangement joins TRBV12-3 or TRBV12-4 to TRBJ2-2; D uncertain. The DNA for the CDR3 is TGTGCCAGCAGTTTGGGCTTTACCGGGGAGCTGTTTTTT. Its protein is CASSLGFTGELFF.